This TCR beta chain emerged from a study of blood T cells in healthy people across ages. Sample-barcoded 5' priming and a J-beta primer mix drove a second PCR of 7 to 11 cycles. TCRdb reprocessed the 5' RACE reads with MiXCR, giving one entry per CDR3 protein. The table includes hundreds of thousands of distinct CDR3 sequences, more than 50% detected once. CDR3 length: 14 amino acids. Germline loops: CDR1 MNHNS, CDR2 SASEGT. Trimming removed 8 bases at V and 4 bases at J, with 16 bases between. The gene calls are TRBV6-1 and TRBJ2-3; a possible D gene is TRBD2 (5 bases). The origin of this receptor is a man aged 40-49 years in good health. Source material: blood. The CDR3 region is CASGESPAADTQYF. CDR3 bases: TGTGCCAGCGGCGAGAGCCCAGCGGCAGATACGCAGTATTTT.